This TCR beta chain is from a study of T cell repertoires in cytomegalovirus infection. This CDR3 comprises 14 residues. Trimming left V 4 bases short and J 4 bases short, with 13 bases between. The germline V gene encodes CDR1 MNHEY and CDR2 SVGEGT. TCRdb reprocessed the reads with MiXCR, giving one entry per CDR3 protein. The repertoire holds about 890,000 distinct CDR3 sequences, with roughly 31% as singletons. Worth noting for this clonotype: The antigen is not known.

The receptor was isolated from a human donor in good health (CMV status not recorded). Some clones in this sample may be carry-over from other donors' samples. Here the sequenced sample was cultured CD8+ T cells from PBMCs, taken from culture after CMV antigen stimulation. The chain combines TRBV6-2 or TRBV6-3 with TRBJ1-2; TRBD1 is a possible D gene (6 bases). The chain's CDR3 is CASSSGQIFYGYTF. As DNA, the CDR3 is TGTGCCAGCAGTTCGGGACAAATATTCTATGGCTACACCTTC.